This entry describes one T cell receptor beta chain. Ten or more counts support this clone. The antigen this receptor binds is unknown. Base quality data are lacking; no much larger clone is found one base away. This record comes from a study of metastatic and nonmetastatic thyroid tumors (TCRdb year 2020). Context from the whole study: The researchers compared repertoires between peripheral blood samples and tumor or nodule tissue samples from patients with malignant or benign thyroid disease. Paper-wide results and their limitations: TCR beta diversity was reported as significantly higher in malignant tumors than in benign nodules, in both blood and tumor samples.

Library prep was done by PCR. Sequencing took place on an Illumina HiSeq 4000. High-throughput sequencing was used to profile the TCR beta-chain CDR3 region of each patient. As for how the authors treated the data: A classifier to discriminate distant-metastatic papillary thyroid cancer patients was built from CDR3 differences across clinicopathological groups. To measure repertoire diversity the researchers used the Shannon index, while the Morisita-Horn index served to gauge how similar the tumor and blood repertoires were. TCRdb handled the public reads itself, with Q25 trimming in fastp and clone calling in MiXCR, and kept productive beta chains. Here the V and J calls rest on TCRdb's processing, not on the authors' analysis. This sample gives fewer than 50,000 clones in total; more than 25% of them show up just once. Nearly 10% of the sample rests with the top ten. Inclusive of the bounding cysteine and phenylalanine, the CDR3 is 15 residues long. This entry keeps only the CDR3 DNA: 45 bases, framed from base 1. Based on the germline V gene (reference sequence), the CDR1 and CDR2 sequences are SGHKS and YYEKEE. Germline trimming: 3 bases from V, 2 bases from J; junction bases outside gene matches: 4.

No patient had received any treatment before thyroid surgery. The study retrospectively analysed patient clinical samples collected from about 2012 to 2018 using T-cell receptor beta sequencing. The sequenced sample was blood. The TCR originated in a male donor with papillary thyroid cancer or a benign thyroid nodule (not recorded which). Some clones in this sample may be carry-over from other donors' samples. This sequence uses TRBV5-5 and TRBJ2-1, with 8 bases in between that match TRBD2. The nucleotide sequence is given as TGTGCCAGCAGCTCTAGCGGGTCAACCTACAATGAGCAGTTCTTC. The resulting protein is CASSSSGSTYNEQFF.